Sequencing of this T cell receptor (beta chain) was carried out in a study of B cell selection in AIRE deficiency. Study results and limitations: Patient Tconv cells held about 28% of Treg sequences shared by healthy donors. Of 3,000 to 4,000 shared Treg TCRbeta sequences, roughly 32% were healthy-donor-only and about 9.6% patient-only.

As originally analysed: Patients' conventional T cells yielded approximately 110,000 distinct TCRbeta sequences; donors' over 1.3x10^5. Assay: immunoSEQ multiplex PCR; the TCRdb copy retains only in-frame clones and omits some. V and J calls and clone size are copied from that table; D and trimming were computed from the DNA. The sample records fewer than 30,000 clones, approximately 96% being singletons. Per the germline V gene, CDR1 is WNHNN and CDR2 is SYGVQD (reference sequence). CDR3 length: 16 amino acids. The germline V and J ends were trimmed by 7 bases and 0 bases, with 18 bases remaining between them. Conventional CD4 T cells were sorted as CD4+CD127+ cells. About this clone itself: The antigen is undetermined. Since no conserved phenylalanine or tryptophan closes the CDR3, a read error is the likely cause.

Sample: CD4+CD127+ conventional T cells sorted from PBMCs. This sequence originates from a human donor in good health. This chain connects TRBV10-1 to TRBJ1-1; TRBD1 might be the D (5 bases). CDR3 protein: CASTPRGRTVNTEAFL. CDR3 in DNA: TGCGCCAGCACCCCACGGGGCAGAACAGTGAACACTGAAGCTTTCCTT.